The 24 T cell receptor beta chains listed next were all sequenced from one sample in a study of T cell responses to AZD1222 COVID-19 vaccine. Clones were sequenced by immunoSEQ multiplex PCR, and TCRdb holds only the in-frame ones, with some missing. The sample records around 100,000 clones, 80% to 95% being singletons. Here the sequenced sample was peripheral blood, taken on day 0 of AZD1222 vaccination. These receptors all come from an adult in good health.

The rearrangement uses TRBV27 and TRBJ1-4; a weak D match, TRBD1 (6 bases). This CDR3 has 15 residues. Trimming shortened V by 0 bases and J by 8 bases, and 13 bases separated the two germline ends. Germline V gives CDR1 MNHEY, CDR2 SMNVEV (reference sequence). The CDR3 DNA reads as TGTGCCAGCAGTTTATCCGGGGGGCTTGGAGAAAAACTGTTTTTT. Its protein is CASSLSGGLGEKLFF.

The chain has TRBV6-6 and TRBJ2-7; D tentatively fits TRBD1 or TRBD2 (6 bases each). There are 13 residues in the CDR3. V dropped 5 bases and J dropped 4 bases, with 12 bases sitting between them. Germline CDR1 is MNHNY and CDR2 is SVGAGI (reference sequence). The CDR3 loop is CASSKGGGYEQYF. CDR3 coding DNA: TGTGCCAGCAGTAAAGGGGGAGGTTACGAGCAGTACTTC.

This clone was detected once. The V call is TRBV12-3 or TRBV12-4, the J call TRBJ2-3; D is ambiguous. V dropped 5 bases and J dropped 6 bases, with 12 bases sitting between them. The CDR3 consists of 13 residues. CDR3 sequence (DNA): TGTGCCAGCAGTCCAAACGCGTGGGATACGCAGTATTTT. Amino acid sequence: CASSPNAWDTQYF.

V gene TRBV21-1 combines with J gene TRBJ1-5; the table's D call, TRBD1, was not checked against the DNA. TRBV21-1 represents a pseudogene. There are 16 residues in the CDR3. Written as DNA, the CDR3 is TGTGCCAGCAGCAAGTCACAGGGAGATAGCAATCAGCCCCAGCATTTT. Its protein product is CASSKSQGDSNQPQHF.

The rearrangement uses TRBV11-3 and TRBJ2-1, with 9 bases fitting TRBD2. The germline CDR1 and CDR2 sequences are SGHNT and YENEEA. V trimming: 1 base; J trimming: 0 bases; junction bases outside the gene matches: 10. The CDR3 has 19 residues. CDR3 sequence: CASSLGKGSGRFSYNEQFF. The CDR3 DNA follows: TGTGCCAGCAGCTTAGGTAAGGGTAGCGGGAGATTCTCCTACAATGAGCAGTTCTTC.

The chain links TRBV7-3 to TRBJ2-3, with D possibly being TRBD1 (5 bases). Germline CDR1 SGHTA, CDR2 FQGTGA. This CDR3 is built from 12 residues. V lost 8 bases, J lost 0 bases, and 6 bases lay in between. Here the CDR3 DNA reads TGTGCCAGCGGGGCTAGCACAGATACGCAGTATTTT. Translated, it gives CASGASTDTQYF.

The chain uses TRBV14 and TRBJ2-7; unclear D gene. The length of the CDR3 is 13 residues. The germline CDR1 and CDR2 sequences are SGHDN and FVKESK. V lost 3 bases, J lost 5 bases, and 11 bases lay in between. The CDR3 protein is CASSQESVDEQYF. CDR3 in DNA: TGTGCCAGCAGCCAGGAATCCGTTGACGAGCAGTACTTC.

This chain links TRBV9 with TRBJ1-6; D gene unclear. CDR3 size: 14 residues. Per the germline V gene, CDR1 is SGDLS and CDR2 is YYNGEE. Trimming left V 0 bases short and J 7 bases short, with 8 bases between. CDR3 sequence: CASSVDGGNSPLHF. CDR3 nucleotides: TGTGCCAGCAGCGTAGACGGAGGGAATTCACCCCTCCACTTT.

The chain is built from TRBV2 and TRBJ1-5; 8 nucleotides align to TRBD1. V gave up 1 base and J gave up 9 bases; unmatched junction bases: 8. Germline CDR1 reads SNHLY; CDR2 reads FYNNEI. This CDR3 has 15 residues. The CDR3 DNA reads as TGTGCCAGCAGTGAAGTAAAGACAGGGGCGATGCCCCAGCATTTT. Translation: CASSEVKTGAMPQHF.

V is TRBV19 and J is TRBJ1-1; weak D call: TRBD1 (6 bases). The germline CDR1 and CDR2 sequences are LNHDA and SQIVND (reference sequence). V gave up 6 bases and J gave up 0 bases, with 11 bases separating them. The CDR3 consists of 14 residues. The CDR3 loop is CASSFRGMNTEAFF. For the CDR3, the DNA is TGTGCCAGTAGCTTCAGGGGAATGAACACTGAAGCTTTCTTT. The full variable domain, in which reference TRBV19 and TRBJ1-1 provide the parts outside the CDR3, is DGGITQSPKYLFRKEGQNVTLSCEQNLNHDAMYWYRQDPGQGLRLIYYSQIVNDFQKGDIAEGYSVSREKKESFPLTVTSAQKNPTAFYLCASSFRGMNTEAFFGQGTRLTVV.

The V call is TRBV27, the J call TRBJ1-1; 8 bases align to TRBD1. The CDR3 spans 14 residues. The J segment lost 4 bases and the V segment lost 5 bases, leaving 6 bases of the junction unmatched. Germline values: CDR1 MNHEY, CDR2 SMNVEV (reference sequence). CDR3 DNA sequence: TGTGCCAGCAGTCAGAGGACAGGGCGCACTGAAGCTTTCTTT. Protein sequence: CASSQRTGRTEAFF.

V and J are TRBV6-2 or TRBV6-3 and TRBJ2-3; no clear D. Trimming cost V 2 bases and J 0 bases, with 12 bases left between them. The CDR3 is made up of 16 amino acids. In germline, CDR1 is MNHEY, CDR2 SVGEGT. The CDR3 nucleotides read TGTGCCAGCAGTTACCTGTCAGGACCAAGCACAGATACGCAGTATTTT. Its translation: CASSYLSGPSTDTQYF.

V and J are TRBV28 and TRBJ2-1; D is undetermined. This CDR3 is built from 12 residues. Germline values: CDR1 MDHEN, CDR2 SYDVKM. V lost 5 bases, J lost 4 bases, and 6 bases lay in between. The CDR3: CASSRLYNEQFF. The CDR3 bases are TGTGCCAGCAGTCGACTTTACAATGAGCAGTTCTTC.

The rearrangement joins TRBV5-1 to TRBJ2-3; 9 bases are a match to TRBD1. Per germline, CDR1 SGHRS and CDR2 YFSETQ. The junction had 15 bases not matched to a gene; V was cut back by 4 bases and J by 3 bases. The CDR3 has 18 residues. The CDR3 DNA reads TGCGCCAGCAGCCTAGGACCAGGGACAGGGACATATACAGATACGCAGTATTTT. It yields the protein CASSLGPGTGTYTDTQYF.

The rearrangement links TRBV6-5 to TRBJ2-7, with D possibly TRBD1 on 7 matching bases. V shed 6 bases and J shed 3 bases, with 15 bases lying between them. The CDR3 spans 14 residues. CDR1 is MNHEY, CDR2 SVGAGI, per germline. The CDR3 is CASSVNRGGYEQYF. The CDR3 nucleotides are TGTGCCAGCAGCGTTAACAGGGGAGGCTACGAGCAGTACTTC.

This chain uses TRBV5-6 with TRBJ1-1, with D possibly TRBD1 on 6 matching bases. Germline CDR1 is SGHDT and CDR2 is YYEEEE. V gave up 2 bases and J gave up 8 bases, with 10 bases separating them. The CDR3 length is 12 residues. CDR3 region: CASSLGGREAFF. DNA for the CDR3: TGTGCCAGCAGCTTAGGGGGTAGGGAAGCTTTCTTT.

V usage is TRBV30 and J usage is TRBJ1-2; no reliable D call. Per germline, CDR1 GTSNPN and CDR2 SVGIG (reference sequence). Trimming took off 3 bases at V and 4 bases at J, with 24 bases between the two ends. The CDR3 has 17 residues. The CDR3 DNA follows: TGTGCCTGGAGCATTGCGGCAGGACGGATTCATGGCTATGGCTACACCTTC. This translates into CAWSIAAGRIHGYGYTF. The variable domain in full, with the rest retrieved from reference TRBV30 and TRBJ1-2, is SQTIHQWPATLVQPVGSPLSLECTVEGTSNPNLYWYRQAAGRGLQLLFYSVGIGQISSEVPQNLSASRPQDRQFILSSKKLLLSDSGFYLCAWSIAAGRIHGYGYTFGSGTRLTVV.

This chain joins TRBV2 and TRBJ2-7; 8 nucleotides align to TRBD2. The V segment lost 4 bases and the J segment 4 bases; nucleotides outside the gene matches: 9. This CDR3 region has 15 residues. Germline V gives CDR1 SNHLY, CDR2 FYNNEI. The CDR3 bases are TGTGCCAGCAGTGGGGTAGCGGGAACCCCGTACGAGCAGTACTTC. It is translated as CASSGVAGTPYEQYF.

J is TRBJ2-1 and V is TRBV7-7, with D maybe TRBD2 (6 bases). The CDR3 is made up of 15 amino acids. V lost 9 bases, J lost 2 bases, and 17 bases lay in between. CDR1 and CDR2 from the germline V gene are SSHAT and FNYEAQ (reference sequence). CDR3 bases: TGTGCCAGTAGTAGCGGCCCGTCGGCCTACAATGAGCAGTTCTTC. This codes for CASSSGPSAYNEQFF.

This chain links TRBV28 with TRBJ1-1; 10 bases are a match to TRBD1. Germline V lookup: CDR1 MDHEN, CDR2 SYDVKM. Trimming removed 4 bases from V and 1 base from J; junction bases left unmatched: 3. There are 15 residues in the CDR3. CDR3 region: CASSSGTGENTEAFF. CDR3 sequence (DNA): TGTGCCAGCAGTTCAGGGACAGGGGAGAACACTGAAGCTTTCTTT.

The J gene is TRBJ2-1, the V gene TRBV10-1; 13 bases are a match to TRBD2. The CDR3 loop spans 14 amino acids. The V gene end was trimmed by 2 bases and the J gene end by 10 bases; junction bases not matched to a gene: 2. Germline V gene sequence: CDR1 WNHNN, CDR2 SYGVQD (reference sequence). The CDR3 here is CASSEGLAGEEQFF. DNA of the CDR3: TGCGCCAGCAGTGAGGGACTAGCGGGAGAGGAGCAGTTCTTC.

This clone was detected only once. V gene TRBV7-9 combines with J gene TRBJ1-3; the D gene is possibly TRBD1 (6 bases). The germline gives CDR1 SEHNR, CDR2 FQNEAQ (reference sequence). This CDR3 region has 16 residues. V lost 5 bases and J lost 6, with 20 bases in between. CDR3 protein: CASSPLFGGLENTIYF. CDR3 DNA: TGTGCCAGCAGCCCCTTGTTTGGGGGCCTGGAAAACACCATATATTTT.

The genes are TRBV9 and TRBJ2-1; 8 bases agree with TRBD1. CDR3 length: 16 amino acids. Germline values: CDR1 SGDLS, CDR2 YYNGEE. V lost 4 bases, J lost 4 bases, and 10 bases stayed unmatched. CDR3 DNA: TGTGCCAGCAGCCCCCAGACAGGGGTAGGATACAATGAGCAGTTCTTC. The encoded protein is CASSPQTGVGYNEQFF.

The chain links TRBV18 to TRBJ1-2, with TRBD1 matching 7 bases. The CDR3 consists of 14 residues. The V gene end was trimmed by 3 bases and the J gene end by 4 bases; junction bases not matched to a gene: 5. Looked up from germline, CDR1 is KGHSH and CDR2 is LQKENI. CDR3 bases: TGTGCCAGCTCACCCGACAGGGACGGCTATGGCTACACCTTC. It yields the protein CASSPDRDGYGYTF.